This T cell receptor (beta chain) was sequenced for a study of blood T cells in healthy people across ages. Study-wide findings and caveats: Percentage of naive T cells showed a strong correlation with TCR beta diversity.

This clonotype was recorded only once. As yet, its antigen is unknown. An end of the junction does not agree with germline; a read error may underlie this. The donors, aged roughly 6 to 95, were healthy Caucasians from Russia. Primed by a sample-barcoded 5' primer and a J-beta primer mix, a second PCR proceeded for about 6 to 11 cycles. Each CDR3 protein gets one entry after TCRdb re-called the 5' RACE reads with MiXCR. The repertoire includes 650,000 to 900,000 distinct CDR3 sequences, approximately 67% of them detected once, and about 27% sits in the top ten. Germline loops: CDR1 SGHTA, CDR2 FQGNSA. The CDR3 is 15 amino acids.

Material for sequencing was blood. The rearrangement links TRBV7-2 to TRBJ2-7; D might be TRBD1 (5 bases). This TCR was recovered from a man aged 30 to 39 in good health. Written as DNA, the CDR3 is TGTGCCAGCAGCGAGCGACAGACCTTCTCCTACGAGCTGTACTTC. This gives the protein CASSERQTFSYELYF.